Shown below are 30 T cell receptor beta chains from a single sample sequenced in a study of control samples from healthy donors and cancer patients. Sequencing was performed with immunoSEQ multiplex PCR; in TCRdb, only in-frame clones are kept and a portion is missing. The sample yields 99,000 or so clones, 83% seen once. Sequenced: blood. The source of these receptors is a woman between 45 and 65 years old in good health.

The chain has TRBV18 and TRBJ1-1; a weak D match, TRBD1 (6 bases). V was shortened by 3 bases and J by 1 base, with 12 bases between the two germline ends. The V gene's germline CDR1 is KGHSH and CDR2 LQKENI. The CDR3 consists of 15 residues. CDR3 DNA sequence: TGTGCCAGCTCACCTCGGGGGGCGAGGAACACTGAAGCTTTCTTT. Translated, it gives CASSPRGARNTEAFF.

This clone was counted a few times. Other DNA sequences of this sample code for an identical CDR3. The V gene is TRBV11-3, the J gene TRBJ2-3; TRBD2 matches at 8 bases. The CDR3 totals 15 residues. The germline V gene has CDR1 SGHNT and CDR2 YENEEA. J was trimmed by 3 bases and V by 5 bases; bases with no gene match: 7. In DNA, the CDR3 is TGTGCCAGCAGCCCGGGAGGGGGGCAAACAGATACGCAGTATTTT. The encoded protein is CASSPGGGQTDTQYF.

This clone was recorded a few times. The chain joins TRBV7-9 to TRBJ2-2; 7 nucleotides agree with TRBD1. The germline V gene encodes CDR1 SEHNR and CDR2 FQNEAQ (reference sequence). The V and J ends lost 10 bases and 0 bases, in that order; junction bases with no gene match: 5. The CDR3 covers 14 residues. The chain's CDR3 is CATKTGTNTGELFF. In DNA form, the CDR3 reads TGTGCCACGAAGACAGGGACGAACACCGGGGAGCTGTTTTTT. The full variable domain, rest sourced from reference TRBV7-9 and TRBJ2-2, is DTGVSQNPRHKITKRGQNVTFRCDPISEHNRLYWYRQTLGQGPEFLTYFQNEAQLEKSRLLSDRFSAERPKGSFSTLEIQRTEQGDSAMYLCATKTGTNTGELFFGEGSRLTVL.

This chain links TRBV25-1 with TRBJ1-1; D gene uncertain. V lost 1 base to trimming and J lost 1 base, with 10 bases between them. CDR3 size: 15 residues. Germline CDR1 and CDR2: MGHDK and SYGVNS. The CDR3 region has the DNA TGTGCCAGCAGTGAATCAACGATTAGGAACACTGAAGCTTTCTTT. Its translation is CASSESTIRNTEAFF.

This clone was counted a single time. The chain has TRBV7-2 and TRBJ2-5; D may be TRBD2 (6 bases). The V and J ends lost 1 base and 5 bases respectively, with 11 bases between them. The CDR3 extends over 14 amino acids. The germline V gene encodes CDR1 SGHTA and CDR2 FQGNSA. The CDR3 coding sequence is TGTGCCAGCAGCTTAGGCTGGGGGGATGAGACCCAGTACTTC. It yields the protein CASSLGWGDETQYF.

A few counts support this clone. The chain has TRBV9 and TRBJ1-5, with D maybe TRBD1 (6 bases). Deletions cut 2 bases from V and 7 bases from J, with 10 bases between. This CDR3 is built from 13 residues. Germline assignment: CDR1 SGDLS and CDR2 YYNGEE. CDR3 nucleotide sequence: TGTGCCAGCAGCGTGGACAGCTCGCAGCCCCAGCATTTT. This translates into CASSVDSSQPQHF.

This clone turned up a few times. The V and J genes are TRBV18 and TRBJ1-2, with D tentatively TRBD1 (6 bases). V was trimmed by 6 bases and J by 6 bases, leaving 20 bases between them. Looked up from germline, CDR1 is KGHSH and CDR2 is LQKENI. This CDR3 region has 15 residues. Here the CDR3 DNA reads TGTGCCAGCTCGTACCAAGCAGGGGCCGCGGATGGCTACACCTTC. Translating gives CASSYQAGAADGYTF.

The rearrangement uses TRBV6-4 and TRBJ2-1, with 13 bases identical to TRBD2. Germline V gives CDR1 MRHNA, CDR2 SNTAGT. The CDR3 contains 15 residues. With 4 bases clipped from V and 3 bases from J, the junction kept 0 bases outside the gene matches. CDR3 region: CASSGTSGSYNEQFF. The DNA for the CDR3 is TGTGCCAGCAGTGGGACTAGCGGGAGCTACAATGAGCAGTTCTTC.

The rearrangement uses TRBV20-1 and TRBJ2-2, with D hard to call. The CDR3 runs to 13 residues. The germline V and J ends were trimmed by 3 bases and 5 bases, with 10 bases remaining between them. The germline CDR1 and CDR2 sequences are DFQATT and SNEGSKA (reference sequence). CDR3 sequence (DNA): TGCAGTGCTAGTTTTGGGAATACCGGGGAGCTGTTTTTT. It encodes CSASFGNTGELFF.

The V and J genes are TRBV24-1 and TRBJ2-5; 11 positions match TRBD2. Trimming cost V 5 bases and J 1 base; bases outside gene matches: 5. This CDR3 is built from 16 residues. Germline V lookup: CDR1 KGHDR, CDR2 SFDVKD. CDR3 amino acids: CATSGTSGPTQETQYF. CDR3 nucleotides: TGTGCCACCAGTGGGACTAGCGGGCCTACCCAAGAGACCCAGTACTTC.

The chain joins TRBV6-2 or TRBV6-3 to TRBJ2-7, with 7 bases matching TRBD1. The CDR3 loop spans 17 amino acids. V was clipped by 0 bases and J by 2 bases; unmatched bases: 10. Germline values: CDR1 MNHEY, CDR2 SVGEGT. The CDR3 here is CASSYSNFDRAPYEQYF. The CDR3 DNA reads as TGTGCCAGCAGTTACTCTAACTTCGACAGGGCCCCCTACGAGCAGTACTTC.

Here the CDR3 reads CASSTSQGTEAFF. As DNA, the CDR3 is TGTGCCAGTAGTACGTCACAAGGAACTGAAGCTTTCTTT. The chain combines TRBV19 with TRBJ1-1; D is ambiguous. V lost 4 bases, J lost 5 bases, and 11 bases lay in between. Germline-derived CDR1 and CDR2 are LNHDA and SQIVND (reference sequence). CDR3 length: 13 residues.

The V gene is TRBV11-2, the J gene TRBJ2-2, with D maybe TRBD2 (6 bases). This CDR3 has 15 residues. Germline CDR1 SGHAT, CDR2 FQNNGV. Trimming took 1 base from V and 4 from J, leaving 10 bases between them. For the CDR3, the DNA is TGTGCCAGCAGCTTAGTGGGGGGATTCACCGGGGAGCTGTTTTTT. Its translation: CASSLVGGFTGELFF.

The chain employs TRBV7-9 and TRBJ1-1, with 9 bases matching TRBD1. Germline V gene sequence: CDR1 SEHNR, CDR2 FQNEAQ (reference sequence). V lost 6 bases to trimming and J lost 1 base; unmatched junction nucleotides: 6. The CDR3 contains 15 residues. CDR3 coding DNA: TGTGCCAGCAGAAATGGGGACAGGGAGAACACTGAAGCTTTCTTT. This gives the protein CASRNGDRENTEAFF.

The chain couples TRBV19 to TRBJ1-1; D gene ambiguous. The germline gives CDR1 LNHDA, CDR2 SQIVND (reference sequence). This CDR3 has 14 residues. The germline V and J ends were trimmed by 1 base and 4 bases, with 10 bases remaining between them. CDR3 DNA sequence: TGTGCCAGTAGTATAGTGCCGACGGGCACTGAAGCTTTCTTT. Its translation is CASSIVPTGTEAFF.

The rearrangement links TRBV5-1 to TRBJ2-2; a possible D gene is TRBD2 (5 bases). Germline-derived CDR1 and CDR2 are SGHRS and YFSETQ. V was clipped by 2 bases and J by 7 bases, with 15 bases between them. This CDR3 has 15 residues. CDR3 sequence reads: CASSLTLDIGGELFF. The CDR3, as DNA: TGCGCCAGCAGCTTAACACTAGATATTGGCGGGGAGCTGTTTTTT.

The chain employs TRBV21-1 and TRBJ1-5; whether TRBD1, the table's D call, matches the DNA was not checked. TRBV21-1 is a documented pseudogene. The CDR3 length is 15 residues. The CDR3 DNA follows: TGTGCCAGCAGCAAGGGACAGGGGGCTACTCAGCCCCAGCATTTT. Translated, it gives CASSKGQGATQPQHF.

The rearrangement uses TRBV6-2 or TRBV6-3 and TRBJ2-7; 11 nucleotides match TRBD2. This CDR3 comprises 16 residues. Germline V gives CDR1 MNHEY, CDR2 SVGEGT. The V gene end was trimmed by 4 bases and the J gene end by 2 bases; junction bases not matched to a gene: 7. CDR3 nucleotides: TGTGCCAGCAGTTCTAAACTAGCGGGAGAACCCTACGAGCAGTACTTC. As protein: CASSSKLAGEPYEQYF.

This clone was observed a single time. V and J are TRBV6-5 and TRBJ2-1, with 10 bases aligning to TRBD2. J was trimmed by 4 bases and V by 8 bases; bases with no gene match: 2. The CDR3 has 13 amino acids. Germline loops: CDR1 MNHEY, CDR2 SVGAGI. The CDR3 coding sequence is TGTGCCAGCGGGACTAGCGAATACAATGAGCAGTTCTTC. Translated, it gives CASGTSEYNEQFF.

The chain employs TRBV2 and TRBJ1-1; D gene unclear. Trimming took off 5 bases at V and 1 base at J, with 8 bases between the two ends. This CDR3 region has 13 residues. Germline V gene sequence: CDR1 SNHLY, CDR2 FYNNEI. Here the CDR3 DNA reads TGTGCCAGCAGTCCCGGACCGAACACTGAAGCTTTCTTT. Translation gives CASSPGPNTEAFF.

This clone is a singleton in its sample. CDR3 in amino acids: CATENGGSQYQETQYF. The CDR3 DNA sequence: TGTGCCACCGAGAATGGGGGCAGCCAGTACCAAGAGACCCAGTACTTC. The genes are TRBV15 and TRBJ2-5; a possible D gene is TRBD1 (6 bases). This CDR3 region has 16 residues. Trimming took 8 bases from V and 0 from J, leaving 19 bases between them. The germline V gene has CDR1 LNHNV and CDR2 YYDKDF (reference sequence).

The rearrangement links TRBV7-9 to TRBJ1-4; the D is unclear. Germline V gives CDR1 SEHNR, CDR2 FQNEAQ (reference sequence). V was cut by 6 bases and J by 0 bases, with 11 bases left in between. The CDR3 extends over 15 amino acids. The CDR3 DNA follows: TGTGCCAGCAGATCGGGGATTGCAACTAATGAAAAACTGTTTTTT. Translating gives CASRSGIATNEKLFF.

This clone was seen only a few times. The chain carries TRBV19 and TRBJ2-7; 11 bases are shared with TRBD1. J lost 5 bases, V lost 7 bases, and 7 bases had no gene match. The germline V gene has CDR1 LNHDA and CDR2 SQIVND (reference sequence). The CDR3 loop spans 14 amino acids. The CDR3 sequence: CASKGQGDANEQYF. In DNA, the CDR3 is TGTGCCAGTAAGGGACAGGGGGACGCAAACGAGCAGTACTTC.

The chain couples TRBV15 to TRBJ1-2, with D unclear. Trimming cost V 5 bases and J 4 bases, with 17 bases left between them. Germline V CDR1 and CDR2: LNHNV, YYDKDF (reference sequence). CDR3 size: 15 residues. CDR3 in amino acids: CATSHRSQVAYGYTF. The CDR3 nucleotides read TGTGCCACCAGCCATAGATCTCAGGTGGCCTATGGCTACACCTTC.

This clone was observed once. CDR3 loop: CASSTESGSAGFF. Here the CDR3 DNA reads TGTGCCAGTAGTACAGAATCAGGGTCGGCGGGGTTCTTC. The V and J genes are TRBV19 and TRBJ2-1; D might be TRBD1 or TRBD2, each matching 5 bases. The CDR3 extends over 13 amino acids. V lost 4 bases to trimming and J lost 15 bases, with 19 bases between them. Germline V gene sequence: CDR1 LNHDA, CDR2 SQIVND (reference sequence).

V is TRBV7-6 and J is TRBJ1-2, with no clear D. Trimming cost V 0 bases and J 2 bases, with 19 bases left between them. The V gene's germline CDR1 is SGHVS and CDR2 FNYEAQ. The CDR3 runs 18 residues. CDR3 protein: CASSLAPSILNLNYGYTF. The DNA for the CDR3 is TGTGCCAGCAGCTTAGCGCCATCCATTTTAAACCTCAACTATGGCTACACCTTC.

The rearrangement links TRBV30 to TRBJ1-1, with D possibly being TRBD1 (5 bases). CDR1 is GTSNPN and CDR2 is SVGIG in the germline V gene (reference sequence). V lost 2 bases to trimming and J lost 11 bases, with 15 bases between them. This CDR3 is 12 amino acids long. For the CDR3, the DNA is TGTGCCTGGAGTAACGGCAGGGATGACGCTTTCTTT. This translates into CAWSNGRDDAFF.

V and J are TRBV5-4 and TRBJ2-3; 10 nucleotides agree with TRBD1. Germline V gives CDR1 SGHNT, CDR2 YYREEE (reference sequence). V trimming: 4 bases; J trimming: 5 bases; junction bases outside the gene matches: 4. The CDR3 is 14 amino acids. The CDR3 spells CASSQDRGGDTQYF. CDR3 in DNA: TGTGCCAGCAGCCAGGACAGGGGGGGAGATACGCAGTATTTT.

The J gene is TRBJ1-1, the V gene TRBV24-1; D is unresolved. Germline V gene lookup returns CDR1 KGHDR and CDR2 SFDVKD. The ends were cut back, 4 bases at V and 6 bases at J, with 8 bases in the middle. This CDR3 is built from 12 residues. The CDR3 nucleotides are TGTGCCACCAGTGACCCCGGTTCTGAAGCTTTCTTT. Residues: CATSDPGSEAFF.

The chain links TRBV19 to TRBJ2-7; D gene unclear. Germline loops: CDR1 LNHDA, CDR2 SQIVND (reference sequence). CDR3 length: 14 amino acids. The germline V and J ends were trimmed by 2 bases and 2 bases, with 10 bases remaining between them. The CDR3 nucleotides read TGTGCCAGTAGTATAAGCGTAGGCACCTACGAGCAGTACTTC. The encoded protein is CASSISVGTYEQYF.